This TCR beta chain appears in the sequencing data of a study of T cells of healthy individuals. Each CDR3 protein is one row after TCRdb ran MiXCR on the 5' RACE reads. Of 40,000 to 60,000 distinct CDR3 sequences in the sample, over 12% were seen once. The length of the CDR3 is 11 residues. Trimming pared 1 base from V and 7 bases from J, leaving 5 bases between. CDR1 and CDR2 (germline): LGHDT, YNNKEL (reference sequence). The V gene is TRBV3-1, the J gene TRBJ2-7; unclear D gene. The sequence came from a human donor in good health. Written as DNA, the CDR3 is TGTGCCAGCAGCCAAGGATTTGAGCAGTACTTC. It codes for CASSQGFEQYF.